The count of the clone carrying this T cell receptor beta chain is one. Profiling relied on immunoSEQ multiplex PCR, and the TCRdb table lists in-frame clones only, not all of them. The top ten hold 3.5% to 4% of the sample, which has around 260,000 clones, around 87% seen once. Germline V lookup: CDR1 SGHNT, CDR2 YENEEA. The V and J ends lost 0 bases and 0 bases respectively, with 6 bases between them. CDR3 length: 16 residues. This record comes from a study of blood T cell repertoires in COVID-19. Study in general: T cells, B-cell-depleted T cells, or PBMCs provided the cDNA or gDNA that served as material.

The sequence derives from a man aged 18-30 years with active or convalescent COVID-19. Sequenced material: peripheral blood. The chain links TRBV11-3 to TRBJ2-6; possibly TRBD1 for D (5 bases). The CDR3 loop is CASSLDRGSGANVLTF. CDR3 coding DNA: TGTGCCAGCAGCTTAGATAGGGGCTCTGGGGCCAACGTCCTGACTTTC.